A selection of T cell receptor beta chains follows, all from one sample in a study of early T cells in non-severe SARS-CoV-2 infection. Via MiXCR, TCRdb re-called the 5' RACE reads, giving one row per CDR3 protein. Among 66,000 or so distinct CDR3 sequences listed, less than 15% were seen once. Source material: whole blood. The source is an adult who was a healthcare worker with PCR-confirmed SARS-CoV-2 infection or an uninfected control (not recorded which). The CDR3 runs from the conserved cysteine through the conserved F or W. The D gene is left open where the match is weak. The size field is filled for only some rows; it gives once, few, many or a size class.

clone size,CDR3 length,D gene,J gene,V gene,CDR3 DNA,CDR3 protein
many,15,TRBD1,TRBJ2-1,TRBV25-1,TGTGCCAGCAGGAGGAGCAGGGGGCTAATCAATGAGCAGTTCTTC,CASRRSRGLINEQFF
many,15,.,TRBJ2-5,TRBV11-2,TGTGCCAGCAGCTTAGACAGGGGAATGCAAGAGACCCAGTACTTC,CASSLDRGMQETQYF
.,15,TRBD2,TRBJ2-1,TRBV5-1,TGCGCCAGCAGCTTCCTAATAGCGGGAGGGCCAATGCAGTTCTTC,CASSFLIAGGPMQFF
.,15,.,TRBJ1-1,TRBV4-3,TGCGCCAGCAGCCAAGATTACGGTTCTGCCACTGAAGCTTTCTTT,CASSQDYGSATEAFF
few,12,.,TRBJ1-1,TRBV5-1,TGCGCCAGCAGCTCGGGGTACACTGAAGCTTTCTTT,CASSSGYTEAFF
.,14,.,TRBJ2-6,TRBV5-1,TGCGCCAGCAGCTTGGCCGGGTTGGCCAACGTCCTGACTTTC,CASSLAGLANVLTF
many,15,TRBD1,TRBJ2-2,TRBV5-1,TGCGCCAGCAGCCTCGGACAGGGGGCCGGCGGGGAGCTGTTTTTT,CASSLGQGAGGELFF
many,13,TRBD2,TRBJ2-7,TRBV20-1,TGCAGTGCTAGACCTAGCGGGACCTACGAGCAGTACTTC,CSARPSGTYEQYF
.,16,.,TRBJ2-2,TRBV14,TGTGCCAGCAGCCAGGAACTACCCGCGAACACCGGGGAGCTGTTTTTT,CASSQELPANTGELFF
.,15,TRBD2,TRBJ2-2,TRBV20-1,TGCAGTGCTAGCCTAGCGGGGACGAACACCGGGGAGCTGTTTTTT,CSASLAGTNTGELFF
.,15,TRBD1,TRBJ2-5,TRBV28,TGTGCCAGCAGTTTAGGGGGACAGGGGCGCAAGACCCAGTACTTC,CASSLGGQGRKTQYF
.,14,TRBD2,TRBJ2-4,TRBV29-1,TGCAGCGCTGCGGGGGGGACGGTCAAAAACATTCAGTACTTC,CSAAGGTVKNIQYF
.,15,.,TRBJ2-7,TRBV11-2,TGTGCCAGCAGCTTGGAGGTTTGGTCTCTTCGAGAGCAGTACTTC,CASSLEVWSLREQYF
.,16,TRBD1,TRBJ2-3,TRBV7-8,TGTGCCAGCATCCGGGCAGGGGGTCCTAGCACAGATACGCAGTATTTT,CASIRAGGPSTDTQYF
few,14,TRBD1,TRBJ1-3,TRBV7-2,TGTGCCAGCAGCTTGACAGGGTCCGGAAACACCATATATTTT,CASSLTGSGNTIYF
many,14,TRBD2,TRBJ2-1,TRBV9,TGTGCCAGCAGCGCGGGACTAGCGGGAGAAGGGCAGTTCTTC,CASSAGLAGEGQFF